This T cell receptor beta chain was sequenced during a study of cytomegalovirus exposure and HLA in healthy donors. Study observations and caveats: Later analysis suggested links between common viral pathogens and several top significant clusters. Cytomegalovirus association was assigned to approximately 160 TCR beta chains. In vitro data verified a few CMV-associated chains as specific for CMV antigens.

In regard to this clone: The antigen is unknown.

Both 60 Vbeta primers and 13 Jbeta primers went into the PCR. TCRdb's table, derived via immunoSEQ multiplex PCR, lists solely in-frame clones and lacks some. The sample lists about 170,000 clones; around 62% were seen once. Sequenced input: PBMCs. The sequence derives from a man aged 40-55 years in good health and CMV-seronegative.

CDR3 sequence: CASQQGEAFF. The CDR3 bases are TGTGCCAGTCAGCAGGGTGAAGCTTTCTTT. J is TRBJ1-1 and V is TRBV19, with D maybe TRBD1 (5 bases). Trimming stripped 8 bases from V and 7 bases from J, with 8 bases between. In germline, CDR1 is LNHDA, CDR2 SQIVND (reference sequence). This CDR3 region has 10 residues.